What follows are 21 T cell receptor beta chains derived from one specimen sequenced in a study of PD-L1 blockade in urothelial cancer. This sample's time point: peripheral blood 6 weeks after treatment start. Assay: immunoSEQ multiplex PCR; the TCRdb copy retains only in-frame clones and omits some. The data show around 46,000 clones, with around 82% seen just once and less than 15% held by the top ten. The starting material was PBMCs, obtained around atezolizumab (anti-PD-L1) treatment. The receptor source for this set is a man between 60 and 70 years old with urothelial cancer.

On this clone itself: Germline is not matched at one junction end, which may reflect a read error. V gene TRBV7-7 combines with J gene TRBJ1-2; 8 bases align to TRBD1. This CDR3 contains 14 residues. Germline CDR1 and CDR2: SSHAT and FNYEAQ (reference sequence). The DNA of the CDR3 is TGTGCTAGCAGCCAGGACAGGGTAGCCTATGGCTACACCTTC. Translated: CASSQDRVAYGYTF.

The rearrangement links TRBV15 to TRBJ2-7; 8 bases fit TRBD1. The germline V gene encodes CDR1 LNHNV and CDR2 YYDKDF (reference sequence). This CDR3 spans 16 amino acids. The junction had 10 bases not matched to a gene; V was cut back by 3 bases and J by 3 bases. CDR3 nucleotide sequence: TGTGCCACCAGCAGCCCAGGACAGGGACGAAGCTACGAGCAGTACTTC. It codes for CATSSPGQGRSYEQYF.

The V call is TRBV5-6, the J call TRBJ2-7, with 7 bases fitting TRBD1. CDR1 SGHDT and CDR2 YYEEEE come from the germline V gene. The V gene end was trimmed by 3 bases and the J gene end by 2 bases; junction bases not matched to a gene: 5. The CDR3 spans 14 residues. Here the CDR3 DNA reads TGTGCCAGCAGCTCGTTAGGGGGCGCCTACGAGCAGTACTTC. This gives the protein CASSSLGGAYEQYF.

V and J are TRBV5-6 and TRBJ1-4; D unclear. Germline CDR1 is SGHDT and CDR2 is YYEEEE. Trimming shortened V by 4 bases and J by 7 bases, and 17 bases separated the two germline ends. This CDR3 comprises 15 residues. The chain's CDR3 is CASSPTLREGEKLFF. In DNA form, the CDR3 reads TGTGCCAGCAGCCCCACCCTGAGAGAGGGTGAAAAACTGTTTTTT. The whole variable domain, filled in from reference TRBV5-6 and TRBJ1-4, reads DAGVTQSPTHLIKTRGQQVTLRCSPKSGHDTVSWYQQALGQGPQFIFQYYEEEERQRGNFPDRFSGHQFPNYSSELNVNALLLGDSALYLCASSPTLREGEKLFFGSGTQLSVL.

Notes on this clone: Other DNA sequences within the sample encode an identical CDR3. This sequence joins TRBV6-1 and TRBJ2-5; 11 nucleotides align to TRBD2. There are 15 residues in the CDR3. Germline CDR1 MNHNS, CDR2 SASEGT. V trimming: 2 bases; J trimming: 4 bases; junction bases outside the gene matches: 3. CDR3 sequence reads: CASSEPGTSGETQYF. The CDR3 DNA sequence: TGTGCCAGCAGTGAACCCGGGACTAGCGGAGAGACCCAGTACTTC.

The chain joins TRBV15 to TRBJ1-1; no reliable D call. Trimming took off 1 base at V and 1 base at J, with 4 bases between the two ends. The CDR3 sequence is 13 residues long. CDR1 is LNHNV, CDR2 YYDKDF, per germline (reference sequence). In nucleotides, the CDR3 is TGTGCCACCAGCAGAGGGGCGAACACTGAAGCTTTCTTT. Translation: CATSRGANTEAFF.

Only a few counts were recorded for this clone. The CDR3 DNA is TGTGCCAGCAGCCAAGACCGAACTGCTGAAGCTTTCTTT. Translated: CASSQDRTAEAFF. The V and J genes are TRBV14 and TRBJ1-1; D uncertain. CDR3 length equals 13 residues. The V gene lost 0 bases and the J gene lost 6 bases, with 8 bases spanning the gap. Germline lookup yields CDR1 SGHDN and CDR2 FVKESK.

J is TRBJ2-1 and V is TRBV27, with 7 positions matching TRBD2. The V and J ends lost 2 bases and 8 bases, in that order; junction bases with no gene match: 12. The germline gives CDR1 MNHEY, CDR2 SMNVEV (reference sequence). The CDR3 has 16 residues. CDR3 in DNA: TGTGCCAGCAGTTTAGCGGGAGTCTTTAGGGGCGATGAGCAGTTCTTC. Protein product: CASSLAGVFRGDEQFF.

The V gene is TRBV5-4, the J gene TRBJ1-1; D possibly corresponds to TRBD1 (5 bases). The CDR3 is made up of 15 amino acids. CDR1 SGHNT and CDR2 YYREEE come from the germline V gene (reference sequence). V was pared by 4 bases and J by 4 bases, with 17 bases between. Here the CDR3 DNA reads TGTGCCAGCAGCCCGGGGGGGTCGTGGGGCACTGAAGCTTTCTTT. Protein: CASSPGGSWGTEAFF.

The gene calls are TRBV5-4 and TRBJ1-1, with 8 nucleotides matching TRBD1. Trimming cost V 0 bases and J 1 base; bases outside gene matches: 2. The germline V gene encodes CDR1 SGHNT and CDR2 YYREEE (reference sequence). CDR3 length equals 15 residues. The CDR3 loop reads CASSLGTGPNTEAFF. The DNA of the CDR3 is TGTGCCAGCAGCTTGGGGACAGGGCCGAACACTGAAGCTTTCTTT.

V and J are TRBV5-1 and TRBJ1-4; tentatively, D is TRBD1 (5 bases). The V gene's germline CDR1 is SGHRS and CDR2 YFSETQ. V lost 4 bases, J lost 5 bases, and 12 bases lay in between. The CDR3 extends over 14 amino acids. For the CDR3, the DNA is TGCGCCAGCAGCGGGGGGACGGACAATGAAAAACTGTTTTTT. Protein product: CASSGGTDNEKLFF. Complete variable domain (other parts from reference TRBV5-1 and TRBJ1-4): KAGVTQTPRYLIKTRGQQVTLSCSPISGHRSVSWYQQTPGQGLQFLFEYFSETQRNKGNFPGRFSGRQFSNSRSEMNVSTLELGDSALYLCASSGGTDNEKLFFGSGTQLSVL.

J is TRBJ2-7 and V is TRBV19, with TRBD2 matching 8 bases. J lost 1 base, V lost 4 bases, and 9 bases had no gene match. The CDR3 consists of 16 residues. CDR1 LNHDA and CDR2 SQIVND come from the germline V gene (reference sequence). The CDR3 here is CASSTVLAGGSYEQYF. Written as DNA, the CDR3 is TGTGCCAGTAGTACGGTCCTTGCGGGGGGATCCTACGAGCAGTACTTC.

This clone was counted only a few times. The junction departs from germline at one end; a sequencing error may be responsible. The chain carries TRBV7-7 and TRBJ2-3; 12 positions match TRBD2. Germline CDR1 SSHAT, CDR2 FNYEAQ (reference sequence). There are 16 residues in the CDR3. As DNA, the CDR3 is TGTGCTAGCAGTCCCGGACTAGCGGGGCGCACAGATACGCAGTATTTT. Translating gives CASSPGLAGRTDTQYF.

This clone was observed a few times. This chain joins TRBV30 and TRBJ2-5, with 8 positions matching TRBD1. Germline V gene lookup returns CDR1 GTSNPN and CDR2 SVGIG (reference sequence). This CDR3 spans 14 amino acids. V was pared by 6 bases and J by 4 bases, with 10 bases of the junction left unmatched. CDR3: CACRELTGAETQYF. CDR3 DNA: TGTGCCTGCCGGGAGCTGACAGGGGCAGAGACCCAGTACTTC.

This clone was observed once. The chain has TRBV5-6 and TRBJ2-3, with 9 bases aligning to TRBD1. The length of the CDR3 is 15 residues. Germline CDR1 and CDR2: SGHDT and YYEEEE. With V trimmed by 3 bases and J by 6 bases, 8 bases remained unmatched. CDR3 amino acids: CASSSGQGTADTQYF. The CDR3, as DNA: TGTGCCAGCAGCTCTGGACAGGGGACGGCGGATACGCAGTATTTT.

The genes are TRBV7-2 and TRBJ1-1, with no clear D. The CDR3 has 15 amino acids. Germline assignment: CDR1 SGHTA and CDR2 FQGNSA. V shed 1 base and J shed 1 base, with 10 bases lying between them. The CDR3 DNA sequence: TGTGCCAGCAGCTTAGATTTTAATCCGAACACTGAAGCTTTCTTT. Translating it yields CASSLDFNPNTEAFF.

The chain couples TRBV4-1 to TRBJ1-1; D call uncertain. The V gene lost 0 bases and the J gene lost 5 bases, with 10 bases spanning the gap. CDR3 length: 14 amino acids. Germline V lookup: CDR1 MGHRA, CDR2 YSYEKL. In DNA, the CDR3 is TGCGCCAGCAGCCAAGATGGCAGGAAAACTGAAGCTTTCTTT. Its translation is CASSQDGRKTEAFF.

V and J are TRBV6-5 and TRBJ2-5; D gene unclear. Germline loops: CDR1 MNHEY, CDR2 SVGAGI. The V gene lost 4 bases and the J gene lost 6 bases, with 18 bases spanning the gap. The CDR3 sequence is 15 residues long. CDR3 DNA: TGTGCCAGCAGTTCCTCTGGCAATGAGGCTAAGACCCAGTACTTC. Protein sequence: CASSSSGNEAKTQYF.

The J gene is TRBJ2-7, the V gene TRBV28; TRBD2 might be the D (6 bases). V was clipped by 3 bases and J by 2 bases, with 14 bases between them. CDR3 size: 15 residues. In germline, CDR1 is MDHEN, CDR2 SYDVKM. The CDR3 DNA follows: TGTGCCAGCAGTTTTGGGAGGTGGCCGACCTACGAGCAGTACTTC. Protein sequence: CASSFGRWPTYEQYF.

The chain recombines TRBV9 with TRBJ1-5; D is perhaps TRBD1 (5 bases). Germline V lookup: CDR1 SGDLS, CDR2 YYNGEE. Trimming removed 2 bases from V and 4 bases from J, with 10 bases in between. The CDR3 has 14 amino acids. The chain's CDR3 is CASSVGTINQPQHF. The CDR3 DNA follows: TGTGCCAGCAGCGTGGGGACTATTAATCAGCCCCAGCATTTT.

The V gene is TRBV11-2, the J gene TRBJ2-1; D gene uncertain. With 0 bases removed from V and 4 bases from J, the gap between germline ends came to 7 bases. The germline V gene encodes CDR1 SGHAT and CDR2 FQNNGV. This CDR3 has 14 amino acids. CDR3 loop: CASSLERRYNEQFF. Here the CDR3 DNA reads TGTGCCAGCAGCTTAGAGCGCAGGTACAATGAGCAGTTCTTC.